Below are 24 T cell receptor beta chains sequenced from a single sample in a study of cytomegalovirus exposure and HLA in healthy donors. Only in-frame clones appear in the TCRdb table, and some are missing; sequencing was by immunoSEQ multiplex PCR. The sample comprises about 280,000 clones, approximately 86% of which are singletons, and 1% rests with the top ten. The sequencing sample was made of PBMCs. Every receptor here comes from a woman aged 18-30 years in good health and CMV-seronegative.

This sequence joins TRBV29-1 and TRBJ2-1, with TRBD1 identical over 9 bases. The germline V gene has CDR1 SQVTM and CDR2 ANQGSEA. V was pared by 4 bases and J by 7 bases, with 5 bases of the junction left unmatched. This CDR3 is built from 13 residues. CDR3: CSVVGQGRNEQFF. The CDR3 DNA follows: TGCAGCGTTGTGGGACAGGGTCGGAATGAGCAGTTCTTC.

The chain employs TRBV6-5 and TRBJ2-1, with TRBD2 matching over 10 bases. J gave up 9 bases and V 3 bases, and 5 bases lay outside the gene matches. This CDR3 region has 14 residues. Germline CDR1 is MNHEY and CDR2 is SVGAGI. DNA for the CDR3: TGTGCCAGCAGTTATGGGACTAGCGTTGCTGAGCAGTTCTTC. The encoded protein is CASSYGTSVAEQFF.

The V and J genes are TRBV6-5 and TRBJ2-7; 10 positions agree with TRBD1. With 2 bases clipped from V and 8 bases from J, the junction kept 12 bases outside the gene matches. Germline V CDR1 and CDR2: MNHEY, SVGAGI. The CDR3 is 16 residues long. The CDR3 loop reads CASSYAPGTGVRKQYF. The CDR3 coding sequence is TGTGCCAGCAGTTACGCACCTGGGACAGGGGTGAGGAAGCAGTACTTC.

The chain combines TRBV7-2 with TRBJ2-2; 7 bases line up with TRBD2. Germline CDR1 SGHTA, CDR2 FQGNSA. This CDR3 is 16 amino acids long. Unmatched junction bases numbered 12, after V lost 5 bases and J lost 6 bases. In DNA form, the CDR3 reads TGTGCCAGCAGCACCGTAGCGGGCATAAGCGCCGGGGAGCTGTTTTTT. It yields the protein CASSTVAGISAGELFF.

The V call is TRBV5-1, the J call TRBJ2-1; 11 bases are shared with TRBD2. CDR1 is SGHRS, CDR2 YFSETQ, per germline. CDR3 length: 14 amino acids. V dropped 0 bases and J dropped 14; count of bases not matched to a gene: 7. CDR3 sequence: CASSLGGTSGREFF. CDR3 DNA: TGCGCCAGCAGCTTGGGGGGAACTAGCGGGAGAGAGTTCTTC.

The chain recombines TRBV5-1 with TRBJ1-1; a weak D match, TRBD1 (6 bases). CDR1 and CDR2 (germline): SGHRS, YFSETQ. CDR3 length: 13 residues. Trimming shortened V by 3 bases and J by 4 bases, and 10 bases separated the two germline ends. CDR3 in amino acids: CASSSGGATEAFF. In DNA form, the CDR3 reads TGCGCCAGCAGCTCCGGGGGGGCCACTGAAGCTTTCTTT. The full variable domain, in which reference TRBV5-1 and TRBJ1-1 provide the parts outside the CDR3, is KAGVTQTPRYLIKTRGQQVTLSCSPISGHRSVSWYQQTPGQGLQFLFEYFSETQRNKGNFPGRFSGRQFSNSRSEMNVSTLELGDSALYLCASSSGGATEAFFGQGTRLTVV.

The gene calls are TRBV28 and TRBJ2-7, with TRBD1 matching 10 bases. The CDR3 sequence is 15 residues long. Germline loops: CDR1 MDHEN, CDR2 SYDVKM. The V and J ends lost 5 bases and 3 bases, in that order; junction bases with no gene match: 7. The DNA of the CDR3 is TGTGCCAGCAGTCCCTGGGGACAGGGGAGCTACGAGCAGTACTTC. Residues: CASSPWGQGSYEQYF. The full variable domain, with the rest looked up from reference TRBV28 and TRBJ2-7, is DVKVTQSSRYLVKRTGEKVFLECVQDMDHENMFWYRQDPGLGLRLIYFSYDVKMKEKGDIPEGYSVSREKKERFSLILESASTNQTSMYLCASSPWGQGSYEQYFGPGTRLTVT.

The chain uses TRBV13 and TRBJ2-7; TRBD2 agrees at 8 bases. V shed 2 bases and J 3 bases; nucleotides not matched to a gene: 15. Germline V CDR1 and CDR2: PRHDT, FYEKMQ (reference sequence). This CDR3 is built from 18 residues. The CDR3: CASSLHTYRELADYEQYF. The CDR3 region has the DNA TGTGCCAGCAGCTTACATACGTACAGGGAACTAGCGGACTACGAGCAGTACTTC.

This chain connects TRBV4-3 to TRBJ2-3, with 9 bases lining up with TRBD2. Germline V gene lookup returns CDR1 LGHNA and CDR2 YSLEER. V lost 4 bases to trimming and J lost 7 bases; unmatched junction nucleotides: 6. CDR3 length: 14 residues. The CDR3 sequence: CASSRAGGENTQYF. CDR3 bases: TGCGCCAGCAGCCGAGCGGGAGGAGAGAATACGCAGTATTTT.

The chain carries TRBV30 and TRBJ2-7; D is uncertain. The CDR3 is 15 residues long. Per the germline V gene, CDR1 is GTSNPN and CDR2 is SVGIG (reference sequence). V gave up 0 bases and J gave up 5 bases, with 17 bases separating them. CDR3 residues: CAWSVLGQPRNEQYF. The CDR3 DNA sequence: TGTGCCTGGAGTGTTCTTGGGCAGCCTCGGAACGAGCAGTACTTC.

The rearrangement uses TRBV6-5 and TRBJ1-4; 8 nucleotides agree with TRBD1. This CDR3 spans 14 amino acids. V shed 7 bases, J shed 7 bases, and the junction held 8 bases outside the gene matches. CDR1 and CDR2 (germline): MNHEY, SVGAGI. CDR3 region: CASNRQGMGEKLFF. The CDR3 bases are TGTGCCAGCAACCGACAGGGGATGGGTGAAAAACTGTTTTTT.

V gene TRBV6-5 combines with J gene TRBJ2-5, with no clear D. This CDR3 is 15 amino acids long. Germline CDR1 is MNHEY and CDR2 is SVGAGI. Trimming cost V 1 base and J 7 bases, with 16 bases left between them. In nucleotides, the CDR3 is TGTGCCAGCAGTTACTGGCCAACCCACAAATGGACCCAGTACTTC. Its translation: CASSYWPTHKWTQYF.

V usage is TRBV30 and J usage is TRBJ1-2; D may be TRBD1 (5 bases). The CDR3 has 15 residues. Trimming took off 3 bases at V and 2 bases at J, with 16 bases between the two ends. Germline CDR1 reads GTSNPN; CDR2 reads SVGIG (reference sequence). CDR3 in amino acids: CAWSGGRGGNYGYTF. The CDR3 DNA follows: TGTGCCTGGAGCGGGGGACGGGGGGGAAACTATGGCTACACCTTC.

The J gene is TRBJ2-7, the V gene TRBV6-5; the D gene is possibly TRBD1 (6 bases). V lost 4 bases to trimming and J lost 2 bases, with 12 bases between them. This CDR3 spans 14 amino acids. Germline values: CDR1 MNHEY, CDR2 SVGAGI. In DNA, the CDR3 is TGTGCCAGCAGTTTGGGACAAGGCCCCTACGAGCAGTACTTC. Protein product: CASSLGQGPYEQYF.

In this sample, this clone turned up many times. The V call is TRBV27, the J call TRBJ1-1; D perhaps matches TRBD1 (6 bases). The germline gives CDR1 MNHEY, CDR2 SMNVEV (reference sequence). The ends were cut back, 5 bases at V and 1 base at J, with 20 bases in the middle. The CDR3 runs 17 residues. CDR3 in amino acids: CASSTQHLQGSNTEAFF. The CDR3 nucleotides are TGTGCCAGCAGTACCCAGCACCTACAGGGATCGAACACTGAAGCTTTCTTT.

The V call is TRBV30, the J call TRBJ1-1, with D possibly TRBD1 on 5 matching bases. This CDR3 has 16 amino acids. Germline V lookup: CDR1 GTSNPN, CDR2 SVGIG (reference sequence). Trimming pared 5 bases from V and 1 base from J, leaving 20 bases between. In DNA, the CDR3 is TGTGCCTGGTCAAGGGGCATCCGGGGGAGGAACACTGAAGCTTTCTTT. Its translation is CAWSRGIRGRNTEAFF.

The chain is built from TRBV6-5 and TRBJ2-1; TRBD2 aligns across 9 bases. Losses at the gene ends were 6 bases for V and 5 bases for J; bases not matched to a gene: 5. CDR1 is MNHEY and CDR2 is SVGAGI in the germline V gene. This CDR3 is 14 amino acids long. The CDR3 reads CASRLAGYHNEQFF. DNA of the CDR3: TGTGCCAGCAGACTAGCGGGTTATCACAATGAGCAGTTCTTC.

V and J are TRBV9 and TRBJ1-3; D call uncertain. This CDR3 is 14 amino acids long. Germline CDR1 and CDR2: SGDLS and YYNGEE. V dropped 5 bases and J dropped 0 bases, with 9 bases sitting between them. The DNA of the CDR3 is TGTGCCAGCAGTGATCAGATCTCTGGAAACACCATATATTTT. This translates into CASSDQISGNTIYF. The whole variable domain, remainder taken from reference TRBV9 and TRBJ1-3, is DSGVTQTPKHLITATGQRVTLRCSPRSGDLSVYWYQQSLDQGLQFLIQYYNGEERAKGNILERFSAQQFPDLHSELNLSSLELGDSALYFCASSDQISGNTIYFGEGSWLTVV.

This sequence joins TRBV7-9 and TRBJ2-7; D is unclear. This CDR3 comprises 15 residues. V lost 1 base, J lost 0 bases, and 10 bases lay in between. The germline V gene encodes CDR1 SEHNR and CDR2 FQNEAQ (reference sequence). The CDR3 loop is CASSLGPRSSYEQYF. For the CDR3, the DNA is TGTGCCAGCAGCTTAGGTCCGAGAAGCTCCTACGAGCAGTACTTC.

This chain joins TRBV5-1 and TRBJ1-2; the D is unclear. V was shortened by 0 bases and J by 3 bases, with 9 bases between the two germline ends. This CDR3 is built from 14 residues. From germline, CDR1 is SGHRS and CDR2 YFSETQ. CDR3 bases: TGCGCCAGCAGCTTGGGTGAGGGCTACTATGGCTACACCTTC. This gives the protein CASSLGEGYYGYTF.

V gene TRBV10-1 combines with J gene TRBJ2-3, with 8 bases that match TRBD2. This CDR3 has 14 amino acids. The J segment lost 4 bases and the V segment lost 4 bases, leaving 4 bases of the junction unmatched. Germline CDR1 reads WNHNN; CDR2 reads SYGVQD (reference sequence). In DNA, the CDR3 is TGCGCCAGCAGTGTAATGCGGGGGGCAGATACGCAGTATTTT. Amino acid sequence: CASSVMRGADTQYF.

The chain couples TRBV27 to TRBJ2-7; D is possibly TRBD2 (5 bases). Germline CDR1 and CDR2: MNHEY and SMNVEV (reference sequence). This CDR3 is 12 amino acids long. V dropped 4 bases and J dropped 3 bases, with 7 bases sitting between them. CDR3 sequence reads: CASSSSGYEQYF. CDR3 nucleotides: TGTGCCAGCAGTTCGAGCGGCTACGAGCAGTACTTC.

The chain couples TRBV29-1 to TRBJ2-5, with a tentative D call TRBD2 (7 bases). Germline-derived CDR1 and CDR2 are SQVTM and ANQGSEA. The CDR3 consists of 13 residues. The DNA for the CDR3 is TGCTCCGTGGCCGACGGGGGGCGAGAGACCCAGTACTTC. It yields the protein CSVADGGRETQYF.

This clone was detected once. The chain has TRBV6-5 and TRBJ2-1; 7 positions match TRBD2. The germline V gene has CDR1 MNHEY and CDR2 SVGAGI. V was clipped by 2 bases and J by 6 bases; unmatched bases: 10. The CDR3 is 16 residues long. In nucleotides, the CDR3 is TGTGCCAGCAGTTACCGTAGGCGGGAGTACTTCAATGAGCAGTTCTTC. This codes for CASSYRRREYFNEQFF.